These 20 T cell receptor beta chains were sequenced from one sample in a study of blood T cell repertoires in COVID-19. Assay: immunoSEQ multiplex PCR; the TCRdb copy retains only in-frame clones and omits some. Here the sample spans about 200,000 clones, 88% being singletons. The sequenced sample was peripheral blood. The receptors stem from a man in his late teens or twenties with active or convalescent COVID-19.

This chain joins TRBV6-6 and TRBJ2-2; 7 bases agree with TRBD1. CDR1 and CDR2 (germline): MNHNY, SVGAGI (reference sequence). V lost 6 bases and J lost 2; bases outside the gene matches: 6. The CDR3 contains 15 residues. Here the CDR3 DNA reads TGTGCCAGCAGCCCCAGAGGGGGCAACACCGGGGAGCTGTTTTTT. Its translation is CASSPRGGNTGELFF.

The gene calls are TRBV5-1 and TRBJ1-2, with TRBD1 as a possible D gene (6 bases). Germline values: CDR1 SGHRS, CDR2 YFSETQ. The CDR3 loop spans 14 amino acids. The germline V and J ends were trimmed by 4 bases and 4 bases, with 14 bases remaining between them. The CDR3 reads CASSLEQGTYGYTF. The DNA for the CDR3 is TGCGCCAGCAGCCTCGAACAGGGTACCTATGGCTACACCTTC.

The rearrangement links TRBV4-2 to TRBJ2-1, with TRBD1 as a possible D gene (6 bases). V was shortened by 0 bases and J by 1 base, with 10 bases between the two germline ends. The CDR3 is 16 amino acids. Germline V gene lookup returns CDR1 LGHNA and CDR2 YNFKEQ. The CDR3 sequence: CASSQELRGSYNEQFF. The CDR3, as DNA: TGTGCCAGCAGCCAAGAATTGAGGGGGTCCTACAATGAGCAGTTCTTC.

The chain uses TRBV14 and TRBJ2-5, with 8 bases aligning to TRBD1. V shed 0 bases, J shed 5 bases, and the junction held 5 bases outside the gene matches. This CDR3 region has 15 residues. Germline V gene data show CDR1 as SGHDN and CDR2 as FVKESK. This CDR3 is CASSQDRTGQETQYF. Written as DNA, the CDR3 is TGTGCCAGCAGCCAAGACCGGACAGGGCAGGAGACCCAGTACTTC.

V and J are TRBV2 and TRBJ1-4; tentatively, D is TRBD1 (5 bases). The V end lost 2 bases, the J end lost 8 bases, and 15 bases lay between the germline ends. There are 15 residues in the CDR3. Per the germline V gene, CDR1 is SNHLY and CDR2 is FYNNEI. DNA for the CDR3: TGTGCCAGCAGTGAAATTGCCCAATCAGGGGAAAAACTGTTTTTT. As protein: CASSEIAQSGEKLFF.

V is TRBV7-9 and J is TRBJ2-3; 7 nucleotides match TRBD1. Germline CDR1 is SEHNR and CDR2 is FQNEAQ (reference sequence). The J segment lost 3 bases and the V segment lost 5 bases, leaving 5 bases of the junction unmatched. CDR3 length: 14 amino acids. The CDR3 nucleotides read TGTGCCAGCAGCCCCAGGGGGAGAACAGATACGCAGTATTTT. This translates into CASSPRGRTDTQYF.

V and J are TRBV28 and TRBJ2-5; 8 bases agree with TRBD2. Germline V gene sequence: CDR1 MDHEN, CDR2 SYDVKM. The J segment lost 2 bases and the V segment lost 1 base, leaving 3 bases of the junction unmatched. This CDR3 is 15 amino acids long. CDR3 sequence: CASSLLRGAQETQYF. As DNA, the CDR3 is TGTGCCAGCAGTTTATTGCGGGGGGCACAAGAGACCCAGTACTTC.

This chain connects TRBV3-1 (or the pseudogene TRBV3-2) to TRBJ1-5, with 8 bases matching TRBD1. The CDR3 runs 15 residues. V dropped 1 base and J dropped 7; count of bases not matched to a gene: 6. Germline V gene data show CDR1 as LGHDT and CDR2 as YNNKEL (reference sequence). CDR3 DNA sequence: TGTGCCAGCAGCCAAGCCAGGGGGCGAGGGCAGCCCCAGCATTTT. Translation: CASSQARGRGQPQHF.

The V call is TRBV5-6, the J call TRBJ2-1, with D possibly TRBD1 on 6 matching bases. The germline CDR1 and CDR2 sequences are SGHDT and YYEEEE. The CDR3 covers 12 residues. Trimming took off 1 base at V and 10 bases at J, with 9 bases between the two ends. DNA for the CDR3: TGTGCCAGCAGCTTGTTGACAGGCGAGCAGTTCTTC. This codes for CASSLLTGEQFF.

CDR3 bases: TGTGCCAGCAGCCAAGATTTCGAGGGTAGGGGCTACACCTTC. Amino acid sequence: CASSQDFEGRGYTF. The V gene is TRBV3-1 (or the pseudogene TRBV3-2), the J gene TRBJ1-2, with unresolved D. V was trimmed by 0 bases and J by 8 bases, leaving 13 bases between them. The germline gives CDR1 LGHDT, CDR2 YNNKEL (reference sequence). The CDR3 extends over 14 amino acids.

V is TRBV5-1 and J is TRBJ1-2; TRBD1 is a possible D gene (5 bases). Per the germline V gene, CDR1 is SGHRS and CDR2 is YFSETQ. This CDR3 comprises 13 residues. Trimming removed 3 bases from V and 2 bases from J, with 8 bases in between. The chain's CDR3 is CASSSGNNYGYTF. CDR3 coding DNA: TGCGCCAGCAGCTCAGGGAACAACTATGGCTACACCTTC.

The J gene is TRBJ2-2, the V gene TRBV19; TRBD2 matches at 8 bases. The CDR3 spans 16 residues. Germline loops: CDR1 LNHDA, CDR2 SQIVND (reference sequence). V was pared by 1 base and J by 5 bases, with 6 bases of the junction left unmatched. The CDR3 spells CASSIGGAGVTGELFF. The DNA for the CDR3 is TGTGCCAGTAGTATAGGCGGAGCGGGAGTTACCGGGGAGCTGTTTTTT.

V usage is TRBV5-1 and J usage is TRBJ2-2, with D possibly matching TRBD1 (6 bases). Germline CDR1 and CDR2: SGHRS and YFSETQ. V gave up 0 bases and J gave up 1 base, with 10 bases separating them. The CDR3 sequence is 16 residues long. The CDR3 DNA is TGCGCCAGCAGCTTGGCTTCACAGGGGAACACCGGGGAGCTGTTTTTT. Amino acids: CASSLASQGNTGELFF.

The gene calls are TRBV4-1 and TRBJ2-1; D may be TRBD2 (5 bases). V was pared by 2 bases and J by 14 bases, with 19 bases between. This CDR3 region has 14 residues. Germline CDR1 and CDR2: MGHRA and YSYEKL. CDR3 coding DNA: TGCGCCAGCAGCCAACCACTTCGGGAAAAAAGGGAGTTCTTC. Its protein product is CASSQPLREKREFF.

DNA of the CDR3: TGTGCCAGCAGCCTCGACGGGGGGCGGGAGCAGCCCCAGCATTTT. Protein: CASSLDGGREQPQHF. The rearrangement links TRBV9 to TRBJ1-5, with a tentative D call TRBD1 (6 bases). Trimming left V 4 bases short and J 7 bases short, with 18 bases between. CDR1 is SGDLS and CDR2 is YYNGEE in the germline V gene. CDR3 size: 15 residues. Full variable domain (rest looked up from reference TRBV9 and TRBJ1-5): DSGVTQTPKHLITATGQRVTLRCSPRSGDLSVYWYQQSLDQGLQFLIQYYNGEERAKGNILERFSAQQFPDLHSELNLSSLELGDSALYFCASSLDGGREQPQHFGDGTRLSIL.

The CDR3 is CASSLADRDHNEQFF. The CDR3, as DNA: TGTGCCAGCAGCTTGGCGGACAGGGACCACAATGAGCAGTTCTTC. This chain connects TRBV5-6 to TRBJ2-1, with 8 bases matching TRBD1. Germline V CDR1 and CDR2: SGHDT, YYEEEE. V lost 0 bases, J lost 5 bases, and 4 bases stayed unmatched. This CDR3 has 15 amino acids.

The chain has TRBV7-2 and TRBJ2-5; D not certain. The CDR3 is 14 amino acids. Germline CDR1 is SGHTA and CDR2 is FQGNSA. V was cut by 1 base and J by 0 bases, with 6 bases left in between. CDR3 coding DNA: TGTGCCAGCAGCTTAGGAACTCACCAAGAGACCCAGTACTTC. Translated, it gives CASSLGTHQETQYF.

The chain combines TRBV5-4 with TRBJ2-3; TRBD1 is a possible D gene (6 bases). The CDR3 has 16 residues. CDR1 and CDR2 from the germline V gene are SGHNT and YYREEE (reference sequence). V shed 2 bases and J shed 0 bases, with 13 bases lying between them. The CDR3 is CASSFLRDTSTDTQYF. CDR3 sequence (DNA): TGTGCCAGCAGCTTCTTACGGGACACAAGCACAGATACGCAGTATTTT.

This chain joins TRBV28 and TRBJ2-3, with 7 bases identical to TRBD1. J was trimmed by 4 bases and V by 5 bases; bases with no gene match: 6. This CDR3 region has 14 residues. Germline CDR1 and CDR2: MDHEN and SYDVKM. The CDR3 sequence: CASSNGQVSDTQYF. In DNA form, the CDR3 reads TGTGCCAGCAGTAATGGACAGGTTTCAGATACGCAGTATTTT.

The chain carries TRBV3-1 (or the pseudogene TRBV3-2) and TRBJ2-5, with 10 bases that match TRBD1. The junction had 0 bases not matched to a gene; V was cut back by 3 bases and J by 5 bases. The germline V gene encodes CDR1 LGHDT and CDR2 YNNKEL (reference sequence). The CDR3 covers 13 residues. The chain's CDR3 is CASSQTGGETQYF. CDR3 coding DNA: TGTGCCAGCAGCCAGACAGGGGGCGAGACCCAGTACTTC.